These T cell receptor beta chains were read from a single sample in a study of cytomegalovirus exposure and HLA in healthy donors. The data were produced by immunoSEQ multiplex PCR, yet TCRdb's version contains in-frame clones alone and is incomplete. The sample carries some 140,000 clones, 75% to 85% recorded once. The specimen sequenced was PBMCs. The origin of the receptors is a female donor in good health and CMV-seropositive. CDR3s include the opening cysteine and the closing phenylalanine or tryptophan. A D gene is named only where the DNA matches it firmly. Clone size is not always given. Where it is, it says once, few, many or a class for expanded clones.

>TRBD1|NA|TRBV30|TRBJ2-7
TGTGCCTGGAGTGGAGGGGGCGCCTACGAGCAGTACTTC
CAWSGGGAYEQYF
>NA|NA|TRBV2|TRBJ1-5
TGTGCCAGCAAGAGGGGAGGGGCAAAGAATCAGCCCCAGCATTTT
CASKRGGAKNQPQHF
>TRBD2|NA|TRBV10-3|TRBJ2-3
TGTGCCATCAGGCTAGCGGGGATCACAGATACGCAGTATTTT
CAIRLAGITDTQYF
>NA|NA|TRBV5-1|TRBJ2-5
TGCGCCAGCAGCACGGGAGACTTGAATCGCCAGTACTTC
CASSTGDLNRQYF
>NA|NA|TRBV19|TRBJ2-5
TGTGCCAGTAGTATAGGGGGGGAATACGGGGGAGCGAAGACCCAGTACTTC
CASSIGGEYGGAKTQYF
>NA|NA|TRBV27|TRBJ1-4
TGTGCCAGCAGTTTATCAGGGGCGGTTGAAAAACTGTTTTTT
CASSLSGAVEKLFF
>TRBD1|few|TRBV5-1|TRBJ1-2
TGCGCCAGCAGCTGGGAGCCGGGACAGGGTGTTTATGGCTACACCTTC
CASSWEPGQGVYGYTF
>TRBD1|once|TRBV5-6|TRBJ1-5
TGTGCCAGCAGCCCTTATCAGGACAGGGTTAGCAATCAGCCCCAGCATTTT
CASSPYQDRVSNQPQHF
>TRBD2|NA|TRBV4-1|TRBJ2-7
TGCGCCAGCAGCCAAGATCGGGCTAGCGGTCCCTACGAGCAGTACTTC
CASSQDRASGPYEQYF
>TRBD2|NA|TRBV5-6|TRBJ2-3
TGTGCCAGCGCAATCAGCGGGAGTGCAGATACGCAGTATTTT
CASAISGSADTQYF
>NA|NA|TRBV18|TRBJ1-2
TGTGCCAGCTCACCACTTGTTGGCGGCTACACCTTC
CASSPLVGGYTF
>TRBD1|NA|TRBV27|TRBJ1-6
TGTGCCAGCAGTTTATTGGCAGGGGGCGCCTATAATTCACCCCTCCACTTT
CASSLLAGGAYNSPLHF
>NA|NA|TRBV5-4|TRBJ2-1
TGTGCCAGCAGAGGGGATATGAGCGAGAGCTCCTACAATGAGCAGTTCTTC
CASRGDMSESSYNEQFF
>TRBD2|once|TRBV15|TRBJ2-3
TGTGCCACCAGCATGCCTAGCGGGATGGCAGATACGCAGTATTTT
CATSMPSGMADTQYF
>TRBD1|NA|TRBV2|TRBJ2-7
TGTGCCAGCAGCGACTTGGGACAGGACTACGAGCAGTACTTC
CASSDLGQDYEQYF
>NA|NA|TRBV7-9|TRBJ1-2
TGTGCCAGCAGCTTAGAAGGTGGTAGGGGCACGACTAACTATGGCTACACCTTC
CASSLEGGRGTTNYGYTF
>NA|NA|TRBV18|TRBJ1-6
TGTGCCAGCTCAACAGAAGCAAATTCACCCCTCCACTTT
CASSTEANSPLHF
>NA|NA|TRBV7-3|TRBJ2-5
TGTGCCAGCAGCGCAACCGGGGGCCAAGAGACCCAGTACTTC
CASSATGGQETQYF